This T cell receptor beta chain was documented in a study of response to subunit inactivated influenza vaccine. Findings of the study overall: Authors suggested seasonal influenza vaccinations each recruit few new T cells.

From the RT-PCR reads, TCRdb called clonotypes with MiXCR, one entry per CDR3 protein. Of approximately 680,000 distinct CDR3 sequences listed, about a sixth are singletons. The table lists this clonotype with a few counts. What it binds is not known. Germline-derived CDR1 and CDR2 are SNHLY and FYNNEI. The CDR3 contains 13 residues. Trimming took 5 bases from V and 1 from J, leaving 8 bases between them. This specimen consisted of PBMCs from blood, obtained roughly 12 days after vaccination. The TCR was taken from a man aged 45 to 65 who received an inactivated influenza vaccine. The rearrangement joins TRBV2 to TRBJ2-5; no firm D call. The CDR3 DNA reads as TGTGCCAGCAGTCGTGCCCGCCAAGAGACCCAGTACTTC. This encodes CASSRARQETQYF.